The rows below give T cell receptor beta chains drawn from one sample of a study of blood T cell repertoires in COVID-19. The repertoire was sequenced with immunoSEQ multiplex PCR; TCRdb's copy has only in-frame clones and lacks some. The sample holds about 170,000 clones, 70% to 90% seen once. Source material: peripheral blood. Source of these receptors: an elderly woman in a cohort sampled during active or convalescent COVID-19. Each CDR3 is given with its conserved first and last residue. D genes are given only for firm matches. Not all rows give a size; the values are once, few, many and, for expanded clones, a class.

>TRBV7-2|-|-|TRBJ1-2
TGTGCCAGCAGCCCCCAGGGTTTCGGCTATGGCTACACCTTC
CASSPQGFGYGYTF
>TRBV7-6|TRBD1|once|TRBJ2-5
TGTGCCAGCAGCTTAGGCCAGGGGGTGGCCCAAGAGACCCAGTACTTC
CASSLGQGVAQETQYF
>TRBV29-1|TRBD2|-|TRBJ2-3
TGCAGCGTTGAGGGGACTAGCGGGAGACGTACGGACACAGATACGCAGTATTTT
CSVEGTSGRRTDTDTQYF
>TRBV6-1|-|few|TRBJ1-1
TGTGCCAGCAGTGAGCGGCTCTCTGAAGCTTTCTTT
CASSERLSEAFF
>TRBV7-2|-|-|TRBJ2-2
TGTGCCAGTAAACTCGACAGAAACACCGGGGAGCTGTTTTTT
CASKLDRNTGELFF
>TRBV11-3|-|-|TRBJ2-1
TGTGCCAGCAGCTCGCCCTTAGGGGGAGGGACCAATGAGCAGTTCTTC
CASSSPLGGGTNEQFF
>TRBV19|TRBD1|-|TRBJ1-2
TGTGCCAGCCGTTCAGGGGGCAGGGAAAACTATGGCTACACCTTC
CASRSGGRENYGYTF
>TRBV3-1/TRBV3-2|-|-|TRBJ1-3
TGTGCCAGCAGCTCCCGGCTCAGACTCTCTGGAAACACCATATATTTT
CASSSRLRLSGNTIYF
>TRBV7-2|TRBD1|-|TRBJ1-4
TGTGCCAGCCGACCGGGACAGAATGAAAAACTGTTTTTT
CASRPGQNEKLFF
>TRBV25-1|TRBD1|-|TRBJ1-4
TGTGCCAGCAGTGATACCCAGGATCCGGGACAGATTAATGAAAAACTGTTTTTT
CASSDTQDPGQINEKLFF
>TRBV10-3|TRBD1|-|TRBJ1-2
TGTGCCATCAGCCTGGACAGGGGGCAATATGGCTACACCTTC
CAISLDRGQYGYTF
>TRBV11-2|TRBD1|-|TRBJ1-1
TGTGCCAGCAGGGTGAGGGGGCTGTTGGGAACTGAAGCTTTCTTT
CASRVRGLLGTEAFF
>TRBV6-1|TRBD1|-|TRBJ1-5
TGTGCCAGCAGTGAAGCGATTGGCAGGGGGCTCAATCAGCCCCAGCATTTT
CASSEAIGRGLNQPQHF
>TRBV5-1|-|-|TRBJ1-6
TGCGCCAGCAGCTCAGACGACGGGAAGAATTCACCCCTCCACTTT
CASSSDDGKNSPLHF
>TRBV10-2|TRBD2|-|TRBJ2-2
TGCGCCAGCAGTGGACTAGCGGGGGGGCGCACCGGGGAGCTGTTTTTT
CASSGLAGGRTGELFF
>TRBV7-9|-|-|TRBJ2-1
TGTGCCAGCAGCTTAGACAGTGAGCAGTTCTTC
CASSLDSEQFF
>TRBV9|TRBD2|-|TRBJ2-3
TGTGCCAGCAGCGTACCAGCAGCGGGGGAACTATACAGCACAGATACGCAGTATTTT
CASSVPAAGELYSTDTQYF
>TRBV3-1/TRBV3-2|-|-|TRBJ1-3
TGTGCCAGCAGCCAAGCGGGGACTGGAAACACCATATATTTT
CASSQAGTGNTIYF
>TRBV6-1|-|-|TRBJ1-5
TGTGCCAGCAGTGAAAATGGTTTGGTACAGTACAATCAGCCCCAGCATTTT
CASSENGLVQYNQPQHF
>TRBV2|TRBD1|-|TRBJ1-1
TGTGCCAGCAGTTCCTACAGGGGGAACACTGAAGCTTTCTTT
CASSSYRGNTEAFF
>TRBV9|TRBD1|-|TRBJ1-6
TGTGCCAGCAGCCTCTCCGGGACAGCTTATTCACCCCTCCACTTT
CASSLSGTAYSPLHF
>TRBV5-4|TRBD1|-|TRBJ2-2
TGTGCCAGCAGCCATGCATATAGGGGGCAAGGCGGGGAGCTGTTTTTT
CASSHAYRGQGGELFF
>TRBV30|-|few|TRBJ1-6
TGTGCCTGGAGGGAGCAGGGCGACTCACCCCTCCACTTT
CAWREQGDSPLHF
>TRBV25-1|-|-|TRBJ2-1
TGTGCCGCAAGCTGGGGGCCGAGAAATGAGCAGTTCTTC
CAASWGPRNEQFF
>TRBV5-3|-|-|TRBJ1-1
TGTGCCAGAAGCTTGGGGAGAGGGGGTACGGATAACACTGAAGCTTTCTTT
CARSLGRGGTDNTEAFF
>TRBV10-2|TRBD2|once|TRBJ2-3
TGCGCCAGCAGAAGGAGCGGGATCACAGATACGCAGTATTTT
CASRRSGITDTQYF
>TRBV18|-|-|TRBJ2-1
TGTGCCAGCTCACCGTTTTTTTCGGGTTACAATGAGCAGTTCTTC
CASSPFFSGYNEQFF
>TRBV7-8|TRBD1|-|TRBJ2-7
TGTGCCAGCAGCGGTACAGGGGCCTACGAGCAGTACTTC
CASSGTGAYEQYF
>TRBV11-3|TRBD2|once|TRBJ2-3
TGTGCCAGCAGCCCGGGACTAGCGGGAGACGGCACAGATACGCAGTATTTT
CASSPGLAGDGTDTQYF
>TRBV7-9|TRBD1|few|TRBJ1-2
TGTGCCAGCAGCGGAGACCGACAGGGGGGCTTAACTTATGGCTACACCTTC
CASSGDRQGGLTYGYTF
>TRBV30|-|-|TRBJ2-5
TGTGCCTGGGGCCCGGGGGGCAGGGAGACCCAGTACTTC
CAWGPGGRETQYF
>TRBV5-6|TRBD1|few|TRBJ2-5
TGTGCCAGCAGCTTTACTACAGGGGCAGAGACCCAGTACTTC
CASSFTTGAETQYF
>TRBV7-7|TRBD1|-|TRBJ1-4
TGTGCTAGCAGCCTAGACAGGGGGGAAAAACTGTTTTTT
CASSLDRGEKLFF
>TRBV5-1|TRBD1|-|TRBJ1-2
TGCGCCAGCAGCGCCGAAACGACAGGGTATGGCTACACCTTC
CASSAETTGYGYTF
>TRBV11-2|TRBD1|-|TRBJ1-1
TGTGCCAGTACGCCCGGGACAGGGGAATGGAACACTGAAGCTTTCTTT
CASTPGTGEWNTEAFF
>TRBV19|-|-|TRBJ2-2
TGTGCCAGTAGTATTTTGGGGGCTGGCACCGGGGAGCTGTTTTTT
CASSILGAGTGELFF
>TRBV28|-|-|TRBJ1-5
TGTGCCAGCCGACGGGACACATATAGCAATCAGCCCCAGCATTTT
CASRRDTYSNQPQHF
>TRBV29-1|TRBD1|-|TRBJ1-1
TGCAGCGCCACAGGGGGGGGTATGGCTTTCTTT
CSATGGGMAFF
>TRBV7-2|TRBD1|-|TRBJ2-3
TGTGCCAGCAGCGCACCCACAGGGGCCGTCACAGATACGCAGTATTTT
CASSAPTGAVTDTQYF
>TRBV19|-|-|TRBJ2-7
TGTGCCAGTAGAGCACAGGGAGCCTACGAGCAGTACTTC
CASRAQGAYEQYF
>TRBV30|-|-|TRBJ1-2
TGTGCCTCTGTTCACCGGGCGGGCCACGGCTATGGCTACACCTTC
CASVHRAGHGYGYTF
>TRBV9|TRBD2|once|TRBJ2-2
TGTGCCAGCAGCGTAGGACAAGCGGGGGGCAACACCGGGGAGCTGTTTTTT
CASSVGQAGGNTGELFF
>TRBV5-5|TRBD1|-|TRBJ1-3
TGTGCCAGCAGCTCGTCGACAGGGGCCGGCTTTAACACCATATATTTT
CASSSSTGAGFNTIYF
>TRBV19|-|-|TRBJ1-3
TGTGCCAGTAGTCCTGGGGGCCTCGCTTACTCTGGAAACACCATATATTTT
CASSPGGLAYSGNTIYF
>TRBV6-5|-|-|TRBJ1-2
TGTGCCGTCCAGAGGGCGGGGATTAACTATGGCTACACCTTC
CAVQRAGINYGYTF
>TRBV7-9|TRBD1|-|TRBJ2-1
TGTGCCAGCCCGGAGGACCTCCCAGGGGGTGAGCAGTTCTTC
CASPEDLPGGEQFF
>TRBV5-1|-|-|TRBJ2-1
TGCGCCAGCAGCTTGGGGAGGGACAATGAGCAGTTCTTC
CASSLGRDNEQFF
>TRBV5-6|-|-|TRBJ1-1
TGTGCCAGCAGCCCGGCGGTAGGTTCCTCGAGATTCTTT
CASSPAVGSSRFF
>TRBV25-1|-|-|TRBJ1-3
TGTGCCAGCAGTGCCTCGGGCGGGGCCGGAAACACCATATATTTT
CASSASGGAGNTIYF
>TRBV10-1|-|-|TRBJ2-3
TGCGCCAGCAGTGAGCCTCCTAGCACAGATACGCAGTATTTT
CASSEPPSTDTQYF
>TRBV18|TRBD1|-|TRBJ2-3
TGTGCCAGCTCACCTTATTGGACAGGTCAAATGGGGGAAAGCACAGATACGCAGTATTTT
CASSPYWTGQMGESTDTQYF
>TRBV19|-|once|TRBJ2-4
TGTGCCAGTAGTCCAGCCCGGGGAGACATTCAGTACTTC
CASSPARGDIQYF
>TRBV7-2|-|-|TRBJ1-6
TGTGCCAGCACCTCCTACAGTTACCAAAATTCACCCCTCCACTTT
CASTSYSYQNSPLHF
>TRBV2|-|-|TRBJ2-5
TGTGCCAGCAGTGAGGAGAAAGAAGAGACCCAGTACTTC
CASSEEKEETQYF
>TRBV3-1/TRBV3-2|-|-|TRBJ1-6
TGTGCCAGCAGCCCCAACGACGGGAATTCACCCCTCCACTTT
CASSPNDGNSPLHF
>TRBV5-1|-|-|TRBJ1-1
TGCGCCAGCAGCTTGGAGCCTATCGACACTGAAGCTTTCTTT
CASSLEPIDTEAFF
>TRBV12-5|-|-|TRBJ1-1
TGTGCTAGTGGTTTGGTACATGGTGAAGCTTTCTTT
CASGLVHGEAFF
>TRBV2|TRBD1|-|TRBJ2-5
TGTGCCAGCAGTGAATGGGACAGGGGGCTGGAGACCCAGTACTTC
CASSEWDRGLETQYF
>TRBV27|-|-|TRBJ1-2
TGTGCCAGCAGTTTAGCAGGGTACTATGGCTACACCTTC
CASSLAGYYGYTF
>TRBV21-1|-|once|TRBJ2-7
TGTGCCAGCAGTGTGGGACCTACCGGGGGCGAGCAGTACTTC
CASSVGPTGGEQYF